This T cell receptor beta chain was found in a study of blood T cells in healthy people across ages. Findings and caveats of the study: Any changes in expanded clonotypes were possibly confounded, as donor CMV status remained unknown.

The CDR3 has 14 residues. The germline V and J ends were trimmed by 2 bases and 0 bases, with 7 bases remaining between them. A J-beta primer mix and a sample-barcoded 5' primer were used in a second PCR of about 7 to 12 cycles. A template-switch adaptor that had 12 random nucleotides put a tag on each cDNA molecule. Using its own MiXCR run on the 5' RACE reads, TCRdb lists one record per CDR3 protein. Among just under 750,000 distinct CDR3 sequences listed, about a fifth were seen once. Per sample, extraction of total RNA gave at least 5 micrograms in every case. This clonotype occurred a few times. Its specificity is unknown.

The chain joins TRBV12-3 or TRBV12-4 to TRBJ1-2; TRBD1 is a possible D gene (5 bases). Input material: blood. The receptor comes from a man aged 65-85 years in good health. In DNA, the CDR3 is TGTGCCAGCAGTTTACGGGGGACTAACTATGGCTACACCTTC. Protein product: CASSLRGTNYGYTF.